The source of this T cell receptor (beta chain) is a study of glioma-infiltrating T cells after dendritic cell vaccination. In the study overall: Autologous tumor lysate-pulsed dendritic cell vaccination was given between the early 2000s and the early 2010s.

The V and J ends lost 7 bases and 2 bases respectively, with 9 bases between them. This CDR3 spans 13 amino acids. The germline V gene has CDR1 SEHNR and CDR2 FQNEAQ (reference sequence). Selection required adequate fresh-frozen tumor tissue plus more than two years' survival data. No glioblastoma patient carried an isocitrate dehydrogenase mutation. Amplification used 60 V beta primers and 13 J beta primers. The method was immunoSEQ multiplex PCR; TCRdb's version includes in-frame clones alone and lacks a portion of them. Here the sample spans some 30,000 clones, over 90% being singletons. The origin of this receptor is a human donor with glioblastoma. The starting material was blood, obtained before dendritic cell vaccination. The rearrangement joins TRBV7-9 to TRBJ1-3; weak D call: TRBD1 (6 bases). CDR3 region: CASTTGPGNTIYF. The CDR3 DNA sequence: TGTGCCAGCACAACAGGGCCTGGAAACACCATATATTTT.